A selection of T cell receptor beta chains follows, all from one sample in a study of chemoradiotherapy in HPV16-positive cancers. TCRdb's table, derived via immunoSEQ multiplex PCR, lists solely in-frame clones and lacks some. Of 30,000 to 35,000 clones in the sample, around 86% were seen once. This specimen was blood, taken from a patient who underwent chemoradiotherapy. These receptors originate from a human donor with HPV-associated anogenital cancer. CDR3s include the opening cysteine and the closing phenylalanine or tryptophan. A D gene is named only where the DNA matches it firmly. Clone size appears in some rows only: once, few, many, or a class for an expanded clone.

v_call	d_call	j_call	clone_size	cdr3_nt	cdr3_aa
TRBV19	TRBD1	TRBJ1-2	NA	TGTGCCAGTAGTAGGGTTGGCGGACAGGGGAACGATGGCTACACCTTC	CASSRVGGQGNDGYTF
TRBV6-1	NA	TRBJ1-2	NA	TGTGCCAGCAGTGAATTGTCAGTCTATGGCTACACCTTC	CASSELSVYGYTF
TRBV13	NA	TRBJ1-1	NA	TGTGCCAGCAGCTACACCGGGAACACTGAAGCTTTCTTT	CASSYTGNTEAFF
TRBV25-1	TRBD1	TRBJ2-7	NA	TGTGCCAGCAGTGAATCACGGACAGGGGACTACGAGCAGTACTTC	CASSESRTGDYEQYF
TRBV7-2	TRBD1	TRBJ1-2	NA	TGTGCCAGCAGCGGAGACAGACAGGGACGGGGCTACACCTTC	CASSGDRQGRGYTF
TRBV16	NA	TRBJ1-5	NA	TGTGCCAGCAGCCCCCCGTTCGCGGGGTCGGGACAGCCCCAGCATTTT	CASSPPFAGSGQPQHF
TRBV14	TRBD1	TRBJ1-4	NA	TGTGCCAGCAGCCACGCGGGACAGGGTAATGAAAAACTGTTTTTT	CASSHAGQGNEKLFF
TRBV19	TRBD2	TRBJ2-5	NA	TGTGCCACTAGGAGAGTGGGGGGGGAACAAGAGACCCAGTACTTC	CATRRVGGEQETQYF
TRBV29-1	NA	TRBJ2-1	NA	TGCAGCGTTGAAGTGGGGTCGTACAATGAGCAGTTCTTC	CSVEVGSYNEQFF
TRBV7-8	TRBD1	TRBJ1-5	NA	TGTGCCAGCAGCTTAGTCCCGGCAGGGGGCGATAGTCAGCCCCAGCATTTT	CASSLVPAGGDSQPQHF
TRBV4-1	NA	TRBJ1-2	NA	TGCGCCAGCAGCCAAGATGGGGGCGGGTTCCACTATGGCTACACCTTC	CASSQDGGGFHYGYTF
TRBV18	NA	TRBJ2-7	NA	TGTGCCAGCTCACCACATTCCCCAAGAGAAATGCCCGAGCAGTACTTC	CASSPHSPREMPEQYF
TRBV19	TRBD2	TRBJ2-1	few	TGTGCCAGTAGTTTAGGACTAGCGGGGGGGCCCGGTGAGCAGTTCTTC	CASSLGLAGGPGEQFF
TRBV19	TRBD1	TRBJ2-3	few	TGTGCCGTACAGGGGGATACGCAGTATTTT	CAVQGDTQYF
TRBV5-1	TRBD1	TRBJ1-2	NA	TGCGCCAGCAGCCCGGAAACCGGGACAGGGTCTGGCTACACCTTC	CASSPETGTGSGYTF